These 27 T cell receptor beta chains were sequenced from one sample in a study of cytomegalovirus exposure and HLA in healthy donors. Primers: 60 Vbeta forward and 13 Jbeta reverse. Libraries were prepared by immunoSEQ multiplex PCR; TCRdb keeps only in-frame clonotypes and omits some of them. The sample shows 150,000 to 200,000 clones, around 83% of them seen only once. The sample was PBMCs. The origin of the receptors is a man aged 50 to 60 in good health and CMV-seronegative.

Turning to this clone: Different DNA sequences within this sample yield the same CDR3. The CDR3 spells CASSFGDPGGLFF. In DNA form, the CDR3 reads TGTGCCAGCAGCTTCGGTGATCCGGGAGGGCTGTTTTTT. The J gene is TRBJ2-2, the V gene TRBV5-8; 7 bases map to TRBD2. Germline V lookup: CDR1 SGHTS, CDR2 YDEGEE. The trim removed 2 bases at V and 13 bases at J, leaving 8 bases unmatched. The CDR3 is 13 residues long.

V gene TRBV15 combines with J gene TRBJ2-5; D unresolved. CDR1 and CDR2 (germline): LNHNV, YYDKDF (reference sequence). Deletions cut 0 bases from V and 2 bases from J, with 19 bases between. This CDR3 is 18 amino acids long. The CDR3 reads CATSREISVLGRQETQYF. The CDR3 nucleotides are TGTGCCACCAGCAGAGAGATTTCAGTTCTGGGCAGGCAAGAGACCCAGTACTTC. The complete variable domain, with remaining parts taken from reference TRBV15 and TRBJ2-5, reads DAMVIQNPRYQVTQFGKPVTLSCSQTLNHNVMYWYQQKSSQAPKLLFHYYDKDFNNEADTPDNFQSRRPNTSFCFLDIRSPGLGDTAMYLCATSREISVLGRQETQYFGPGTRLLVL.

The chain recombines TRBV28 with TRBJ2-7, with 12 positions matching TRBD1. CDR3 size: 15 residues. The ends lost 5 bases at V and 3 bases at J; junction bases unmatched: 5. In germline, CDR1 is MDHEN, CDR2 SYDVKM. The CDR3 nucleotides read TGTGCCAGCAGTGGGACAGGGGGCGATTTCTACGAGCAGTACTTC. The encoded protein is CASSGTGGDFYEQYF.

The chain employs TRBV2 and TRBJ1-2, with D maybe TRBD1 (6 bases). Per the germline V gene, CDR1 is SNHLY and CDR2 is FYNNEI. Trimming removed 6 bases at V and 6 bases at J, with 8 bases between. This CDR3 has 11 amino acids. CDR3 region: CASRGGNGYTF. The CDR3 nucleotides are TGTGCCAGCAGAGGGGGAAATGGCTACACCTTC.

In the case of this clone: Other DNA sequences from this sample encode an identical CDR3 as well. The rearrangement uses TRBV7-6 and TRBJ1-1, with TRBD1 matching 7 bases. V was pared by 5 bases and J by 1 base, with 1 base of the junction left unmatched. From germline, CDR1 is SGHVS and CDR2 FNYEAQ. CDR3 size: 13 residues. CDR3 coding DNA: TGTGCCAGCAGCCGACAGGGGAACACTGAAGCTTTCTTT. Translation: CASSRQGNTEAFF. Drawing the rest from reference TRBV7-6 and TRBJ1-1, the complete variable domain is GAGVSQSPRYKVTKRGQDVALRCDPISGHVSLYWYRQALGQGPEFLTYFNYEAQQDKSGLPNDRFSAERPEGSISTLTIQRTEQRDSAMYRCASSRQGNTEAFFGQGTRLTVV.

The chain employs TRBV4-1 and TRBJ1-1; D is perhaps TRBD1 (5 bases). CDR1 MGHRA and CDR2 YSYEKL come from the germline V gene. The germline V and J ends were trimmed by 1 base and 4 bases, with 13 bases remaining between them. CDR3 length: 15 residues. CDR3 DNA: TGCGCCAGCAGCCAAGCGGGGGGGTCCGTCACTGAAGCTTTCTTT. Translated: CASSQAGGSVTEAFF.

The chain couples TRBV7-2 to TRBJ2-1, with TRBD2 matching over 8 bases. V was clipped by 5 bases and J by 4 bases; unmatched bases: 13. Per the germline V gene, CDR1 is SGHTA and CDR2 is FQGNSA. The CDR3 length is 17 residues. The CDR3 loop is CASSPGPSGSNYNEQFF. In DNA form, the CDR3 reads TGTGCCAGCAGCCCTGGGCCCAGCGGGAGTAATTACAATGAGCAGTTCTTC.

The chain combines TRBV7-8 with TRBJ2-7; 8 nucleotides agree with TRBD1. Trimming cost V 5 bases and J 4 bases; bases outside gene matches: 7. Germline V gene data show CDR1 as SGHVS and CDR2 as FQNEAQ. The CDR3 has 14 amino acids. CDR3 in amino acids: CASSPRQGQYEQYF. The CDR3 bases are TGTGCCAGCAGCCCGCGACAGGGGCAATACGAGCAGTACTTC.

The J gene is TRBJ2-7, the V gene TRBV11-3, with a weak D call TRBD1 (5 bases). This CDR3 has 13 residues. Germline assignment: CDR1 SGHNT and CDR2 YENEEA. Trimming stripped 3 bases from V and 5 bases from J, with 11 bases between. The CDR3 sequence: CASSLTEMNEQYF. The CDR3 nucleotides read TGTGCCAGCAGCTTGACAGAAATGAACGAGCAGTACTTC.

The chain joins TRBV30 to TRBJ1-2, with D maybe TRBD1 (6 bases). The CDR3 extends over 13 amino acids. Germline V lookup: CDR1 GTSNPN, CDR2 SVGIG (reference sequence). The V end lost 6 bases, the J end lost 7 bases, and 18 bases lay between the germline ends. CDR3 residues: CACVQGKGGGYTF. The CDR3 DNA sequence: TGTGCCTGTGTACAGGGAAAGGGCGGTGGCTACACCTTC.

This sequence joins TRBV5-1 and TRBJ2-1; TRBD2 might be the D (7 bases). Trimming stripped 6 bases from V and 6 bases from J, with 10 bases between. Germline V gene lookup returns CDR1 SGHRS and CDR2 YFSETQ. This CDR3 region has 12 residues. The CDR3 DNA sequence: TGCGCCAGCAAGGGGGAGGGCAATGAGCAGTTCTTC. Protein product: CASKGEGNEQFF.

This chain links TRBV6-6 with TRBJ2-7; 10 nucleotides align to TRBD1. Trimming cost V 6 bases and J 1 base; bases outside gene matches: 3. The CDR3 is made up of 14 amino acids. The germline CDR1 and CDR2 sequences are MNHNY and SVGAGI (reference sequence). CDR3 residues: CASREGQGSYEQYF. Written as DNA, the CDR3 is TGTGCCAGCAGGGAGGGACAGGGGTCCTACGAGCAGTACTTC.

The chain uses TRBV19 and TRBJ2-3; 7 nucleotides agree with TRBD2. The CDR3 runs 14 residues. From germline, CDR1 is LNHDA and CDR2 SQIVND (reference sequence). The J segment lost 3 bases and the V segment lost 7 bases, leaving 7 bases of the junction unmatched. DNA for the CDR3: TGTGCCAGTAAACGGACGGGGGGTACAGATACGCAGTATTTT. This sequence encodes CASKRTGGTDTQYF.

This clone was seen a single time. V usage is TRBV27 and J usage is TRBJ1-1, with D perhaps TRBD1 (5 bases). V dropped 0 bases and J dropped 5 bases, with 13 bases sitting between them. Germline loops: CDR1 MNHEY, CDR2 SMNVEV (reference sequence). The CDR3 contains 15 residues. The CDR3 sequence is CASSLSAGAATEAFF. CDR3 DNA: TGTGCCAGCAGTTTATCAGCTGGGGCGGCTACTGAAGCTTTCTTT.

The J gene is TRBJ1-2, the V gene TRBV6-1; D may be TRBD1 (5 bases). CDR1 and CDR2 (germline): MNHNS, SASEGT. CDR3 length equals 16 residues. Trimming took 0 bases from V and 7 from J, leaving 18 bases between them. The CDR3 loop is CASSEAAREVFVGYTF. The CDR3 region has the DNA TGTGCCAGCAGTGAAGCGGCCAGGGAGGTTTTTGTTGGCTACACCTTC.

This chain links TRBV9 with TRBJ2-2; possible D gene TRBD1, 5 bases. The CDR3 runs 16 residues. The germline gives CDR1 SGDLS, CDR2 YYNGEE. With 0 bases removed from V and 7 bases from J, the gap between germline ends came to 16 bases. As DNA, the CDR3 is TGTGCCAGCAGCGTAGGATCGGACACCCTATTCGGGGAGCTGTTTTTT. It translates to CASSVGSDTLFGELFF.

The rearrangement joins TRBV4-3 to TRBJ2-3; no clear D. This CDR3 comprises 13 residues. Deletions cut 4 bases from V and 6 bases from J, with 11 bases between. Germline V gives CDR1 LGHNA, CDR2 YSLEER. CDR3 loop: CASSRKTRDTQYF. CDR3 in DNA: TGCGCCAGCAGCCGAAAAACTCGCGATACGCAGTATTTT.

This chain connects TRBV19 to TRBJ1-5; TRBD1 might be the D (6 bases). The CDR3 consists of 15 residues. CDR1 is LNHDA and CDR2 is SQIVND in the germline V gene (reference sequence). V lost 6 bases to trimming and J lost 4 bases, with 16 bases between them. In DNA, the CDR3 is TGTGCCAGTAGGAAGAAACAACAGGGAAATCAGCCCCAGCATTTT. Its protein is CASRKKQQGNQPQHF.

Here the CDR3 DNA reads TGCGCCAGCAGCTTGGCCAGACAGGGATCGGATACGCAGTATTTT. This translates into CASSLARQGSDTQYF. The rearrangement joins TRBV5-1 to TRBJ2-3, with 7 bases lining up with TRBD1. Trimming cost V 0 bases and J 6 bases; bases outside gene matches: 7. CDR3 length equals 15 residues. CDR1 SGHRS and CDR2 YFSETQ come from the germline V gene.

CDR3 sequence (DNA): TGTGCCAGCAGTCCAACCCCCGGGCGGGGGGAGTCCTACGAGCAGTACTTC. Protein sequence: CASSPTPGRGESYEQYF. The chain carries TRBV27 and TRBJ2-7, with TRBD2 matching over 8 bases. Germline assignment: CDR1 MNHEY and CDR2 SMNVEV (reference sequence). The CDR3 is made up of 17 amino acids. The junction had 13 bases not matched to a gene; V was cut back by 5 bases and J by 1 base.

The chain has TRBV7-2 and TRBJ1-2; 7 bases match TRBD1. Per the germline V gene, CDR1 is SGHTA and CDR2 is FQGNSA. CDR3 length: 16 residues. The J segment lost 4 bases and the V segment lost 1 base, leaving 9 bases of the junction unmatched. CDR3 DNA sequence: TGTGCCAGCAGCTTAGAGTTCGGGGACAGATCCTATGGCTACACCTTC. The encoded protein is CASSLEFGDRSYGYTF.

This clone was seen just once. V is TRBV6-1 and J is TRBJ2-3; maybe TRBD1 (7 bases). The CDR3 is 14 amino acids. CDR1 and CDR2 (germline): MNHNS, SASEGT. The ends were cut back, 7 bases at V and 2 bases at J, with 13 bases in the middle. The CDR3 nucleotides are TGTGCCAGCATCCGCAGGGGGGTCACAGATACGCAGTATTTT. It is translated as CASIRRGVTDTQYF.

V and J are TRBV5-1 and TRBJ2-5; 8 bases are shared with TRBD2. V lost 0 bases and J lost 3; bases outside the gene matches: 1. This CDR3 is 14 amino acids long. The germline gives CDR1 SGHRS, CDR2 YFSETQ. The CDR3 coding sequence is TGCGCCAGCAGCTTGGCCGGGGGGGAAGAGACCCAGTACTTC. Protein product: CASSLAGGEETQYF.

This clone came up once. This chain connects TRBV2 to TRBJ2-3, with 10 bases matching TRBD2. Germline lookup yields CDR1 SNHLY and CDR2 FYNNEI. The CDR3 loop spans 15 amino acids. J was trimmed by 0 bases and V by 8 bases; bases with no gene match: 5. CDR3 in amino acids: CASSSGGYSTDTQYF. CDR3 sequence (DNA): TGTGCCAGCTCTAGCGGGGGCTATAGCACAGATACGCAGTATTTT. Full variable domain (rest looked up from reference TRBV2 and TRBJ2-3): EPEVTQTPSHQVTQMGQEVILRCVPISNHLYFYWYRQILGQKVEFLVSFYNNEISEKSEIFDDQFSVERPDGSNFTLKIRSTKLEDSAMYFCASSSGGYSTDTQYFGPGTRLTVL.

The chain joins TRBV28 to TRBJ2-1; 7 positions match TRBD1. Germline CDR1 reads MDHEN; CDR2 reads SYDVKM. The CDR3 contains 18 residues. With 5 bases clipped from V and 7 bases from J, the junction kept 20 bases outside the gene matches. The CDR3 loop is CASSASPTGSLSWNEQFF. CDR3 bases: TGTGCCAGCAGTGCATCCCCGACAGGGTCTCTCTCTTGGAATGAGCAGTTCTTC.

The V call is TRBV7-2, the J call TRBJ1-1; tentatively, D is TRBD1 (6 bases). CDR3 length: 14 residues. Trimming took off 4 bases at V and 1 base at J, with 10 bases between the two ends. Germline V gene sequence: CDR1 SGHTA, CDR2 FQGNSA. The CDR3 bases are TGTGCCAGCAGCTCACCGGGACAGAACACTGAAGCTTTCTTT. Amino acids: CASSSPGQNTEAFF. Full variable domain (remainder filled in from reference TRBV7-2 and TRBJ1-1): GAGVSQSPSNKVTEKGKDVELRCDPISGHTALYWYRQSLGQGLEFLIYFQGNSAPDKSGLPSDRFSAERTGGSVSTLTIQRTQQEDSAVYLCASSSPGQNTEAFFGQGTRLTVV.

This chain uses TRBV7-6 with TRBJ2-5, with D perhaps matching TRBD2 (5 bases). The germline V and J ends were trimmed by 1 base and 3 bases, with 12 bases remaining between them. This CDR3 region has 15 residues. Per germline, CDR1 SGHVS and CDR2 FNYEAQ. The CDR3 region is CASSLVGGPEETQYF. In nucleotides, the CDR3 is TGTGCCAGCAGCTTAGTAGGAGGTCCCGAAGAGACCCAGTACTTC.